The rows below give T cell receptor beta chains drawn from one sample of a study of cytomegalovirus exposure and HLA in healthy donors. Profiled with immunoSEQ multiplex PCR; TCRdb holds only in-frame clones, not every one. The repertoire consists of over 250,000 clones, with around 66% occurring once and the leading ten covering approximately 2.1%. The sequenced sample was PBMCs. The receptor source for this set is a female donor in good health and CMV-seronegative. The conserved cysteine and the conserved F or W are not part of the CDR3 here. Fields, in order: CDR3 protein, J gene, V gene.

ASSYQRTRHYEQY	TRBJ2-7	TRBV6-5
ASSQDSAGGPREQF	TRBJ2-1	TRBV14
ASGRSRVPYEQY	TRBJ2-7	TRBV7-2
ASSRDSTNTGELF	TRBJ2-2	TRBV11-2
ASSPRGSQLIYGYT	TRBJ1-2	TRBV18
AWSPSGETQY	TRBJ2-5	TRBV30
SVFATSDPYNEQF	TRBJ2-1	TRBV29-1
ASSTRGGSSYEQY	TRBJ2-7	TRBV6-5
SVWIAGFSYEQY	TRBJ2-7	TRBV29-1
ASSPDESSGSYNEQF	TRBJ2-1	TRBV5-6
ASSPLGTDQETQY	TRBJ2-5	TRBV5-4
ASRTSGTGGRDQPQH	TRBJ1-5	TRBV19
ASSQDLNRAGRKNTEAF	TRBJ1-1	TRBV4-2
ASSLAETSGPDGEQF	TRBJ2-1	TRBV7-6
ASSLVGLADRRSEQF	TRBJ2-1	TRBV27
ASSITGGDRYEQY	TRBJ2-7	TRBV5-1
ATQGLGIWGYT	TRBJ1-2	TRBV28
ASSEGGVGEKLF	TRBJ1-4	TRBV6-1
ASSAGQGAANEKLF	TRBJ1-4	TRBV13
ASTYGGSTGELF	TRBJ2-2	TRBV7-9
ASSQDAGQGIA	TRBJ1-2	TRBV14
ASRGLAGETGELF	TRBJ2-2	TRBV27
ASSQIAGVRNEQF	TRBJ2-1	TRBV4-1
ASGRWGELAF	TRBJ1-1	TRBV9
ASRGQGVYGYT	TRBJ1-2	TRBV10-2
SSSLESSYEQY	TRBJ2-7	TRBV7-9
ASSSPLGIQF	TRBJ2-1	TRBV7-3
ASSPDGLGSRNYGYT	TRBJ1-2	TRBV5-1
ASSTQREGNNEQF	TRBJ2-1	TRBV5-4
ASRPTGLYTGELF	TRBJ2-2	TRBV27
ASSTSGTSSRNEQF	TRBJ2-1	TRBV5-1
ASSLTAKNNEQF	TRBJ2-1	TRBV7-3
ASWGAGEETQY	TRBJ2-5	TRBV2
ASSDSGIPEAF	TRBJ1-1	TRBV10-2
ASRYGTSGRGISEQY	TRBJ2-7	TRBV28
ASSDISGGSSGNTIY	TRBJ1-3	TRBV6-4
ASSYAGDRANYGYT	TRBJ1-2	TRBV6-5
ASSTNGGGHYGYT	TRBJ1-2	TRBV7-3
AYGRENEQY	TRBJ2-7	TRBV11-2
AIRNRVGQPQH	TRBJ1-5	TRBV10-3
ASSPGQGLAEAF	TRBJ1-1	TRBV7-6